The next 27 T cell receptor beta chains were all read from a single sample in a study of regulatory T cells in long-lasting Graves disease. Time point specified: newly diagnosed GD, antithyroid drugs for less than 3 months. From PBMCs, RNA was extracted and then used to make the TCR library. To make TCR beta libraries, researchers used iRepertoire HTBI primers and Arm-PCR of CDR3 regions. Using its own MiXCR run on the multiplex PCR reads, TCRdb lists one record per CDR3 protein. The sample carries around 400,000 distinct CDR3 sequences, roughly 15% recorded once. Sequences were derived from peripheral blood mononuclear cells (PBMCs), sampled at new diagnosis, from a patient treated with antithyroid drugs. The receptors come from a female donor with Graves disease.

This clonotype appeared many times. V usage is TRBV6-2 or TRBV6-3 and J usage is TRBJ1-2; TRBD1 matches 8 bases. V lost 9 bases, J lost 4 bases, and 16 bases stayed unmatched. The CDR3 contains 16 residues. The germline V gene has CDR1 MNHEY and CDR2 SVGEGT. The CDR3 sequence: CARPSGQVRPRYGYTF. CDR3 in DNA: TGTGCCAGACCCTCGGGACAGGTCCGACCCCGCTATGGCTACACCTTC.

This clonotype has at least ten counts. V is TRBV5-1 and J is TRBJ2-1; unclear D gene. Germline V lookup: CDR1 SGHRS, CDR2 YFSETQ. V lost 3 bases and J 4 bases, leaving 17 bases between the germline ends. The CDR3 contains 16 residues. The CDR3 region has the DNA TGCGCCAGCAGCTGGATAACACTGGACGAGTACAATGAGCAGTTCTTC. It translates to CASSWITLDEYNEQFF.

This clonotype has at least ten counts. The chain is built from TRBV5-1 and TRBJ1-5, with TRBD1 matching 7 bases. Losses at the gene ends were 5 bases for V and 3 bases for J; bases not matched to a gene: 5. Per germline, CDR1 SGHRS and CDR2 YFSETQ. CDR3 length equals 14 residues. Here the CDR3 DNA reads TGCGCCAGCAGTCCGGGACAGTACAATCAGCCCCAGCATTTT. Translating gives CASSPGQYNQPQHF.

A few counts support this clonotype. This chain links TRBV28 with TRBJ2-5; 7 positions match TRBD2. The CDR3 consists of 14 residues. Germline V gene lookup returns CDR1 MDHEN and CDR2 SYDVKM. V gave up 8 bases and J gave up 5 bases; unmatched junction bases: 11. The CDR3 nucleotides are TGTGCCAGCTCCCCTCACTCGGGGGGTGAGACCCAGTACTTC. This sequence encodes CASSPHSGGETQYF.

This clonotype was observed at least ten times. The chain couples TRBV20-1 to TRBJ1-5, with D unclear. Trimming cost V 4 bases and J 1 base, with 14 bases left between them. Germline lookup yields CDR1 DFQATT and CDR2 SNEGSKA (reference sequence). CDR3 length: 15 amino acids. The CDR3 reads CSAMVEGGSNQPQHF. For the CDR3, the DNA is TGCAGTGCTATGGTCGAGGGTGGGAGCAATCAGCCCCAGCATTTT.

In its sample, this clonotype was seen many times. The rearrangement uses TRBV5-1 and TRBJ1-5, with D uncertain. Germline values: CDR1 SGHRS, CDR2 YFSETQ. Trimming cost V 4 bases and J 0 bases, with 11 bases left between them. The CDR3 length is 15 residues. The CDR3 DNA follows: TGCGCCAGCAGCCTAGTGGGTAATAGCAATCAGCCCCAGCATTTT. Residues: CASSLVGNSNQPQHF.

This clonotype appeared a single time. The chain is built from TRBV29-1 and TRBJ2-5; TRBD2 matches 9 bases. Germline trimming cut 0 bases from V and 4 bases from J; bases unmatched to any gene: 9. This CDR3 region has 16 residues. The germline gives CDR1 SQVTM, CDR2 ANQGSEA. CDR3 bases: TGCAGCGTTGAAGATCTGGGGCTAGCGGGATTAGAGACCCAGTACTTC. It yields the protein CSVEDLGLAGLETQYF.

The chain is built from TRBV5-1 and TRBJ2-5; the D gene could be TRBD1 or TRBD2 (6 bases each). With 4 bases removed from V and 0 bases from J, the gap between germline ends came to 22 bases. Germline CDR1 is SGHRS and CDR2 is YFSETQ. This CDR3 has 18 residues. The CDR3, as DNA: TGCGCCAGCAGCCCGGGGGTCTTCCGGGACACCGACCAAGAGACCCAGTACTTC. This translates into CASSPGVFRDTDQETQYF.

Many counts were recorded for this clonotype. The gene calls are TRBV19 and TRBJ2-6; TRBD2 matches at 7 bases. Per the germline V gene, CDR1 is LNHDA and CDR2 is SQIVND (reference sequence). V shed 7 bases, J shed 0 bases, and the junction held 12 bases outside the gene matches. The length of the CDR3 is 18 residues. CDR3: CASNPAGRGSSGANVLTF. The DNA of the CDR3 is TGTGCCAGTAACCCCGCGGGGAGGGGTTCCTCTGGGGCCAACGTCCTGACTTTC.

CDR3 residues: CASSLGETGTGMNTEAFF. The CDR3, as DNA: TGTGCCAGCAGCTTGGGGGAAACCGGGACAGGGATGAACACTGAAGCTTTCTTT. V gene TRBV5-5 combines with J gene TRBJ1-1; 9 bases agree with TRBD1. This CDR3 region has 18 residues. Germline trimming cut 0 bases from V and 0 bases from J; bases unmatched to any gene: 9. CDR1 is SGHKS, CDR2 YYEKEE, per germline (reference sequence).

The gene calls are TRBV20-1 and TRBJ1-2; 9 bases are a match to TRBD1. Trimming removed 6 bases from V and 0 bases from J; junction bases left unmatched: 2. CDR1 is DFQATT, CDR2 SNEGSKA, per germline (reference sequence). CDR3 length equals 13 residues. The CDR3, as DNA: TGCAGTGCCGGACAGGGGACTAACTATGGCTACACCTTC. It translates to CSAGQGTNYGYTF.

For this clonotype: A read error may explain this, as a much larger clone is one base away. The genes are TRBV6-1 and TRBJ1-1, with 7 bases that match TRBD1. CDR3 length equals 18 residues. CDR1 is MNHNS and CDR2 is SASEGT in the germline V gene. V lost 4 bases and J lost 0; bases outside the gene matches: 14. The CDR3 loop is CASSGQVPGQAMNTEAFF. The CDR3 DNA follows: TGTGCCAGCAGTGGACAAGTCCCCGGACAGGCGATGAACACTGAAGCTTTCTTT.

There are many counts of this clonotype. The chain joins TRBV12-3 or TRBV12-4 to TRBJ2-5; D uncertain. The CDR3 has 12 amino acids. V was shortened by 7 bases and J by 5 bases, with 11 bases between the two germline ends. The CDR3 sequence: CASTLGEETQYF. The DNA for the CDR3 is TGTGCCAGCACCTTAGGAGAGGAGACCCAGTACTTC.

This clonotype was seen many times. The V and J genes are TRBV30 and TRBJ2-3; no clear D. V was pared by 4 bases and J by 2 bases, with 4 bases between. CDR3 length: 11 amino acids. Germline CDR1 and CDR2: GTSNPN and SVGIG (reference sequence). CDR3 amino acids: CAWTTTDTQYF. The CDR3 DNA reads as TGTGCCTGGACAACCACAGATACGCAGTATTTT.

The sample holds a few counts of this clonotype. The chain is built from TRBV29-1 and TRBJ1-1; the D gene is possibly TRBD1 (6 bases). Trimming shortened V by 5 bases and J by 2 bases, and 12 bases separated the two germline ends. The CDR3 loop spans 13 amino acids. CDR1 is SQVTM, CDR2 ANQGSEA, per germline. The CDR3 nucleotides are TGCAGCGTTACCGGGGGGCTAAACACTGAAGCTTTCTTT. Encoded protein: CSVTGGLNTEAFF.

This clonotype has only a few counts. V usage is TRBV6-1 and J usage is TRBJ2-2; 7 nucleotides match TRBD1. The CDR3 is 14 amino acids. CDR1 and CDR2 (germline): MNHNS, SASEGT. The trim removed 11 bases at V and 4 bases at J, leaving 10 bases unmatched. The CDR3 bases are TGTGCCGGCCGCGACAGGGTTGTCACCGGGGAGCTGTTTTTT. Translating it yields CAGRDRVVTGELFF.

This clonotype has a count of ten or more. The V call is TRBV5-1, the J call TRBJ1-6; a possible D gene is TRBD1 (6 bases). V was trimmed by 2 bases and J by 9 bases, leaving 6 bases between them. Germline lookup yields CDR1 SGHRS and CDR2 YFSETQ. The CDR3 runs 12 residues. For the CDR3, the DNA is TGCGCCAGCAGCTTACAGGGTTCACCCCTCCACTTT. This sequence encodes CASSLQGSPLHF.

The rearrangement joins TRBV28 to TRBJ2-3; 10 nucleotides line up with TRBD1. The germline gives CDR1 MDHEN, CDR2 SYDVKM. Germline trimming cut 5 bases from V and 1 base from J; bases unmatched to any gene: 9. This CDR3 has 17 residues. The CDR3 bases are TGTGCCAGCAGTACCACGACAGGGGGCGGTCGCACAGATACGCAGTATTTT. Translating it yields CASSTTTGGGRTDTQYF.

Concerning this clonotype: A single base separates this from a much larger clone, so it may be a read error. The chain has TRBV12-3 or TRBV12-4 and TRBJ2-1, with unresolved D. Trimming shortened V by 6 bases and J by 8 bases, and 11 bases separated the two germline ends. CDR3 length: 12 residues. CDR3 region: CASRLPVYEQFF. The CDR3 DNA follows: TGTGCCAGCAGGTTACCAGTGTATGAGCAGTTCTTC.

In the case of this clonotype: A much bigger clone sits one base away, suggesting this may be a read error. The chain has TRBV11-1 and TRBJ2-3; 11 nucleotides align to TRBD2. Germline V gives CDR1 SGHAT, CDR2 FQDESV (reference sequence). This CDR3 is built from 15 residues. V dropped 5 bases and J dropped 4; count of bases not matched to a gene: 5. Here the CDR3 DNA reads TGTGCCAGCAGCACTAGCGGGAGCCCGCCAGATACGCAGTATTTT. This encodes CASSTSGSPPDTQYF.

This clonotype was seen many times. The chain couples TRBV7-3 to TRBJ1-2; 7 bases are a match to TRBD1. The germline V gene encodes CDR1 SGHTA and CDR2 FQGTGA. After removal of 0 bases from V and 4 bases from J, the junction contained 8 bases not matched to a gene. This CDR3 comprises 16 residues. The CDR3 DNA follows: TGTGCCAGCAGCTTAACGTCAAAGGGGGCGGGCTATGGCTACACCTTC. Protein: CASSLTSKGAGYGYTF.

This clonotype has a handful of counts. The rearrangement uses TRBV4-1 and TRBJ1-2; TRBD1 matches 12 bases. Germline assignment: CDR1 MGHRA and CDR2 YSYEKL. With V trimmed by 4 bases and J by 0 bases, 12 bases remained unmatched. The CDR3 length is 19 residues. As DNA, the CDR3 is TGCGCCAGCAGCCGCCGGAACGTGGGACAGGGGGCTCCTAACTATGGCTACACCTTC. Encoded protein: CASSRRNVGQGAPNYGYTF.

This clonotype was found many times. The rearrangement links TRBV20-1 to TRBJ2-7; no clear D gene. This CDR3 spans 14 amino acids. V was cut by 0 bases and J by 5 bases, with 14 bases left in between. Germline CDR1 is DFQATT and CDR2 is SNEGSKA (reference sequence). The CDR3 DNA reads as TGCAGTGCTAGAGATAAAGTCTGGGCGGACGAGCAGTACTTC. This sequence encodes CSARDKVWADEQYF.

The chain joins TRBV11-2 to TRBJ2-1; D gene uncertain. Deletions cut 5 bases from V and 12 bases from J, with 17 bases between. The CDR3 consists of 13 residues. The germline gives CDR1 SGHAT, CDR2 FQNNGV. The CDR3 DNA reads as TGTGCCAGCAGCCAGAATGACGGAAAACGGCAGTTCTTC. The encoded protein is CASSQNDGKRQFF.

At least ten counts were recorded for this clonotype. The CDR3 loop is CASRRGGREQYF. The CDR3 region has the DNA TGTGCCAGCAGGCGTGGGGGGCGCGAGCAGTACTTC. J is TRBJ2-7 and V is TRBV27, with D perhaps being TRBD1 or TRBD2 (6 bases each). V was shortened by 6 bases and J by 6 bases, with 12 bases between the two germline ends. Germline V gives CDR1 MNHEY, CDR2 SMNVEV (reference sequence). The CDR3 covers 12 residues.

The chain has TRBV27 and TRBJ1-2; TRBD1 matches at 9 bases. The CDR3 is made up of 15 amino acids. Germline values: CDR1 MNHEY, CDR2 SMNVEV (reference sequence). The junction had 7 bases not matched to a gene; V was cut back by 2 bases and J by 6 bases. The CDR3 DNA reads as TGTGCCAGCAGTTTAGGCGAACAGGGGGCTGATGGCTACACCTTC. It codes for CASSLGEQGADGYTF.

The V gene is TRBV7-2, the J gene TRBJ2-1; 8 bases are shared with TRBD1. Germline V gene sequence: CDR1 SGHTA, CDR2 FQGNSA. The CDR3 extends over 16 amino acids. J lost 0 bases, V lost 11 bases, and 12 bases had no gene match. The CDR3 DNA reads TGTGCCTGCTCTGGGGACAGGCGCTTCTCCTACAATGAGCAGTTCTTC. Its protein is CACSGDRRFSYNEQFF.